This entry lists 23 T cell receptor beta chains sequenced from one sample in a study of T cell changes during pregnancy in multiple sclerosis. The repertoire was sequenced with immunoSEQ multiplex PCR; TCRdb's copy has only in-frame clones and lacks some. The data show approximately 100,000 clones, around 94% seen once. The sequencing here drew on peripheral blood, taken in the second trimester of pregnancy. The receptors come from a female donor with multiple sclerosis, enrolled in a pregnancy study.

This chain joins TRBV18 and TRBJ1-3, with D unresolved. CDR3 length equals 15 residues. V shed 0 bases and J shed 3 bases, with 9 bases lying between them. Germline values: CDR1 KGHSH, CDR2 LQKENI. The CDR3 coding sequence is TGTGCCAGCTCACCACCGGGAGGCCGTGGAAACACCATATATTTT. This encodes CASSPPGGRGNTIYF.

The chain is built from TRBV2 and TRBJ2-1; 7 bases map to TRBD2. The CDR3 loop spans 16 amino acids. Per germline, CDR1 SNHLY and CDR2 FYNNEI. The trim removed 4 bases at V and 3 bases at J, leaving 9 bases unmatched. The CDR3 coding sequence is TGTGCCAGCAGTGGAGGTCCTAGCGGATTCTACAATGAGCAGTTCTTC. The encoded protein is CASSGGPSGFYNEQFF.

The J gene is TRBJ1-1, the V gene TRBV25-1, with D hard to call. Germline V gene lookup returns CDR1 MGHDK and CDR2 SYGVNS. With 6 bases removed from V and 1 base from J, the gap between germline ends came to 6 bases. This CDR3 has 12 residues. The CDR3 bases are TGTGCCAGCAGGAGGGAGAACACTGAAGCTTTCTTT. Its translation: CASRRENTEAFF.

The chain couples TRBV6-5 to TRBJ2-7, with D possibly being TRBD1 (7 bases). Germline assignment: CDR1 MNHEY and CDR2 SVGAGI. Trimming shortened V by 2 bases and J by 5 bases, and 13 bases separated the two germline ends. The CDR3 is made up of 14 amino acids. As DNA, the CDR3 is TGTGCCAGCAGTTACCGGAGGGGGCGGAACGAGCAGTACTTC. It is translated as CASSYRRGRNEQYF.

In DNA form, the CDR3 reads TGTGCCAGCAGTCCCCGGACAGGGGGCGTAGATACGCAGTATTTT. This translates into CASSPRTGGVDTQYF. This chain connects TRBV27 to TRBJ2-3, with 11 bases that match TRBD1. Germline CDR1 and CDR2: MNHEY and SMNVEV (reference sequence). Trimming at V came to 5 bases and at J to 5 bases, leaving 6 bases not matched to a gene. The CDR3 runs to 15 residues.

The V call is TRBV7-8, the J call TRBJ1-2; the match to TRBD1 covers 8 bases. Germline CDR1 and CDR2: SGHVS and FQNEAQ. The junction had 12 bases not matched to a gene; V was cut back by 4 bases and J by 2 bases. The CDR3 covers 17 residues. This CDR3 is CASSYSGTGQQNYGYTF. CDR3 DNA: TGTGCCAGCAGCTACTCCGGGACAGGCCAGCAAAACTATGGCTACACCTTC.

This clone was recorded once. The gene calls are TRBV19 and TRBJ1-2; D is unclear. Deletions cut 1 base from V and 0 bases from J, with 15 bases between. This CDR3 is built from 17 residues. Looked up from germline, CDR1 is LNHDA and CDR2 is SQIVND (reference sequence). CDR3 bases: TGTGCCAGTAGTATAGTTGGCCCACCGAATTCTAACTATGGCTACACCTTC. This translates into CASSIVGPPNSNYGYTF.

A word on this clone: The junction and the germline gene differ at one end; a read error may be behind it. This chain uses TRBV6-4 with TRBJ1-1, with D possibly TRBD1 on 5 matching bases. Germline lookup yields CDR1 MRHNA and CDR2 SNTAGT. CDR3 length: 12 residues. The CDR3 reads CASSDSTGYGSF. In DNA, the CDR3 is TGTGCCAGCAGTGACTCAACAGGCTATGGTTCCTTT.

The J gene is TRBJ1-3, the V gene TRBV7-9; 11 positions match TRBD1. The V segment lost 5 bases and the J segment 7 bases; nucleotides outside the gene matches: 7. The CDR3 loop spans 15 amino acids. Germline loops: CDR1 SEHNR, CDR2 FQNEAQ (reference sequence). The CDR3 DNA follows: TGTGCCAGCAGCACAGGACAGGGGGCGCGGAACACCATATATTTT. It encodes CASSTGQGARNTIYF. Full variable domain (outside the CDR3, taken from reference TRBV7-9 and TRBJ1-3): DTGVSQNPRHKITKRGQNVTFRCDPISEHNRLYWYRQTLGQGPEFLTYFQNEAQLEKSRLLSDRFSAERPKGSFSTLEIQRTEQGDSAMYLCASSTGQGARNTIYFGEGSWLTVV.

The gene calls are TRBV6-4 and TRBJ2-7; 8 bases match TRBD2. The CDR3 is made up of 19 amino acids. With 2 bases clipped from V and 5 bases from J, the junction kept 20 bases outside the gene matches. Germline CDR1 is MRHNA and CDR2 is SNTAGT. The CDR3 region has the DNA TGTGCCAGCAGTGACCGGGACCGCCCCGGGACTAGTGAGGTTGACGAGCAGTACTTC. This encodes CASSDRDRPGTSEVDEQYF.

The chain uses TRBV7-9 and TRBJ1-1, with TRBD1 matching 7 bases. CDR1 and CDR2 from the germline V gene are SEHNR and FQNEAQ (reference sequence). The CDR3 is 13 residues long. V lost 5 bases and J lost 6; bases outside the gene matches: 6. Written as DNA, the CDR3 is TGTGCCAGCAGCCGCACAGGGGTACCTGAAGCTTTCTTT. Translating it yields CASSRTGVPEAFF.

V usage is TRBV2 and J usage is TRBJ2-3; tentative D call: TRBD2 (6 bases). Per the germline V gene, CDR1 is SNHLY and CDR2 is FYNNEI. Trimming took off 0 bases at V and 0 bases at J, with 7 bases between the two ends. This CDR3 spans 15 amino acids. CDR3 sequence reads: CASSEARGSTDTQYF. The DNA for the CDR3 is TGTGCCAGCAGTGAAGCGCGGGGAAGCACAGATACGCAGTATTTT.

In its sample, this clone was seen once. This chain connects TRBV21-1 to TRBJ2-1; the table's D call, TRBD2, has no DNA check behind it. TRBV21-1 is labeled a pseudogene. CDR3 length: 13 residues. The chain's CDR3 is CASSKENGNPQFF. CDR3 nucleotide sequence: TGTGCCAGCAGCAAAGAAAACGGGAACCCCCAGTTCTTC.

The chain combines TRBV4-1 with TRBJ2-7; TRBD2 agrees at 14 bases. J was trimmed by 2 bases and V by 1 base; bases with no gene match: 4. Germline V lookup: CDR1 MGHRA, CDR2 YSYEKL. The CDR3 covers 17 residues. The CDR3 bases are TGCGCCAGCAGCCAAGCGACTAGCGGGGGGGGTACCTACGAGCAGTACTTC. Protein sequence: CASSQATSGGGTYEQYF.

This clone was picked up one time. The V and J genes are TRBV2 and TRBJ2-2; the D gene is possibly TRBD1 (5 bases). This CDR3 is built from 15 residues. Trimming cost V 10 bases and J 3 bases, with 18 bases left between them. Germline V gene lookup returns CDR1 SNHLY and CDR2 FYNNEI. The CDR3 spells CATNGQGDYTGELFF. In nucleotides, the CDR3 is TGTGCCACCAATGGGCAGGGTGATTACACCGGGGAGCTGTTTTTT.

The CDR3 protein is CASSQGGQGAYEQYF. In DNA form, the CDR3 reads TGTGCCAGCAGTCAGGGGGGACAGGGGGCCTACGAGCAGTACTTC. The J gene is TRBJ2-7, the V gene TRBV6-1, with 11 bases fitting TRBD1. Germline V CDR1 and CDR2: MNHNS, SASEGT. J gave up 2 bases and V 5 bases, and 5 bases lay outside the gene matches. This CDR3 contains 15 residues.

Note on this clone: The junction departs from germline at one end; a sequencing error may be responsible. J is TRBJ2-3 and V is TRBV2, with TRBD2 matching over 9 bases. CDR3 length: 16 residues. CDR1 SNHLY and CDR2 FYNNEI come from the germline V gene. CDR3: CASREGLAWATDTQYF. CDR3 DNA sequence: TGTGCCAGCAGAGAAGGACTAGCGTGGGCCACAGATACGCAGTATTTT.

The genes are TRBV29-1 and TRBJ1-1; 10 bases fit TRBD1. CDR3 size: 13 residues. Germline loops: CDR1 SQVTM, CDR2 ANQGSEA. Unmatched junction bases numbered 7, after V lost 7 bases and J lost 5 bases. The CDR3 DNA is TGCAGCGGACGACAGGGGGCGCGGACTGAAGCTTTCTTT. As protein: CSGRQGARTEAFF.

The chain recombines TRBV5-6 with TRBJ2-7, with D perhaps matching TRBD1 (8 bases). The CDR3 length is 14 residues. V lost 4 bases, J lost 4 bases, and 15 bases lay in between. The germline V gene has CDR1 SGHDT and CDR2 YYEEEE. The CDR3 sequence is CASSTGQGGYEQYF. For the CDR3, the DNA is TGTGCCAGCAGCACTGGACAGGGAGGGTACGAGCAGTACTTC.

The chain couples TRBV30 to TRBJ2-1; 10 bases map to TRBD2. V trimming: 2 bases; J trimming: 9 bases; junction bases outside the gene matches: 10. CDR1 GTSNPN and CDR2 SVGIG come from the germline V gene (reference sequence). The CDR3 is 15 amino acids. In nucleotides, the CDR3 is TGTGCCTGGAGTTTACAGCGGGGGGGCTCTAGTGAGCAGTTCTTC. Translation: CAWSLQRGGSSEQFF. Based on the CDR3 plus reference TRBV30 and TRBJ2-1, the full variable domain is SQTIHQWPATLVQPVGSPLSLECTVEGTSNPNLYWYRQAAGRGLQLLFYSVGIGQISSEVPQNLSASRPQDRQFILSSKKLLLSDSGFYLCAWSLQRGGSSEQFFGPGTRLTVL.

This clone has only one observation. The chain's CDR3 is CASSVGIASYEQYF. The DNA of the CDR3 is TGTGCCAGCAGCGTAGGGATAGCCTCCTACGAGCAGTACTTC. The chain links TRBV9 to TRBJ2-7; no clear D gene. Germline lookup yields CDR1 SGDLS and CDR2 YYNGEE. Trimming cost V 0 bases and J 0 bases, with 7 bases left between them. The CDR3 is made up of 14 amino acids.

V usage is TRBV4-2 and J usage is TRBJ2-2; 15 bases agree with TRBD2. V lost 1 base, J lost 6 bases, and 0 bases stayed unmatched. The CDR3 runs 16 residues. The V gene's germline CDR1 is LGHNA and CDR2 YNFKEQ. CDR3 sequence (DNA): TGTGCCAGCAGCCAAGGGACTAGCGGGGGGGCCGGGGAGCTGTTTTTT. Its protein product is CASSQGTSGGAGELFF.

The chain uses TRBV5-4 and TRBJ1-2; 8 nucleotides match TRBD1. The CDR3 spans 15 residues. Germline V gene lookup returns CDR1 SGHNT and CDR2 YYREEE (reference sequence). V shed 0 bases and J 3 bases; nucleotides not matched to a gene: 4. CDR3 in DNA: TGTGCCAGCAGCTTGGGGCAGGGGGCTTACTATGGCTACACCTTC. Its protein product is CASSLGQGAYYGYTF.